The 8 T cell receptor beta chains reported below all come from one sample, sequenced in a study of T cells in tuberculosis. Profiled with immunoSEQ multiplex PCR; TCRdb holds only in-frame clones, not every one. The data show fewer than 40,000 clones, less than 95% seen once. Time point described: new active TB diagnosis, blood taken before or within 7 days of starting treatment. The sequencing used PBMCs, collected at tuberculosis diagnosis. The receptors stem from an adult with tuberculosis.

The chain uses TRBV27 and TRBJ2-5; TRBD2 matches at 8 bases. Unmatched junction bases numbered 10, after V lost 7 bases and J lost 6 bases. CDR3 length equals 14 residues. Germline values: CDR1 MNHEY, CDR2 SMNVEV (reference sequence). CDR3 protein: CASTRGGKGQTQYF. DNA for the CDR3: TGTGCCAGCACCCGGGGGGGGAAAGGACAGACCCAGTACTTC.

This rearrangement joins TRBV6-5 to TRBJ1-1; D is perhaps TRBD1 (5 bases). Germline loops: CDR1 MNHEY, CDR2 SVGAGI. This CDR3 is 12 amino acids long. V was cut by 4 bases and J by 6 bases, with 9 bases left in between. This CDR3 reads CASSFIGAEAFF. In DNA, the CDR3 is TGTGCCAGCAGTTTCATAGGGGCTGAAGCTTTCTTT.

The chain carries TRBV27 and TRBJ2-3; a possible D gene is TRBD2 (6 bases). CDR3 size: 14 residues. Germline-derived CDR1 and CDR2 are MNHEY and SMNVEV (reference sequence). V lost 5 bases and J lost 2, with 11 bases in between. The CDR3 here is CASSIGGYTDTQYF. The CDR3 DNA sequence: TGTGCCAGCAGTATCGGGGGTTACACAGATACGCAGTATTTT.

DNA for the CDR3: TGTGCCAGCAGCTTAACTGGGGCACTTTCCTACGAGCAGTACTTC. It is translated as CASSLTGALSYEQYF. This chain links TRBV7-2 with TRBJ2-7, with TRBD1 as a possible D gene (5 bases). The CDR3 extends over 15 amino acids. Between the trimmed V and J ends, which lost 2 bases and 1 base, there was a span of 12 bases. In germline, CDR1 is SGHTA, CDR2 FQGNSA.

This clone was seen a single time. This chain connects TRBV15 to TRBJ1-5, with 11 bases that match TRBD1. The length of the CDR3 is 16 residues. After removal of 5 bases from V and 1 base from J, the junction contained 4 bases not matched to a gene. Germline V gene lookup returns CDR1 LNHNV and CDR2 YYDKDF (reference sequence). The CDR3 coding sequence is TGTGCCACCAGCTGGGGACAGGGGGGGAGCAATCAGCCCCAGCATTTT. As protein: CATSWGQGGSNQPQHF.

This clone was seen a few times. Here the CDR3 reads CASRQGNSYNSPLHF. CDR3 sequence (DNA): TGTGCCAGCAGGCAGGGAAACTCCTATAATTCACCCCTCCACTTT. This sequence joins TRBV6-1 and TRBJ1-6; a weak D match, TRBD1 (5 bases). V was shortened by 6 bases and J by 0 bases, with 9 bases between the two germline ends. There are 15 residues in the CDR3. Germline assignment: CDR1 MNHNS and CDR2 SASEGT.

The chain employs TRBV6-5 and TRBJ1-3; D uncertain. Germline assignment: CDR1 MNHEY and CDR2 SVGAGI. This CDR3 is 16 amino acids long. The ends were cut back, 0 bases at V and 3 bases at J, with 12 bases in the middle. CDR3 DNA: TGTGCCAGCAGTTACTCTGCTCAGAGGGATGGAAACACCATATATTTT. Its translation is CASSYSAQRDGNTIYF.

The table lists this clone with a few counts. The chain joins TRBV6-4 to TRBJ2-3; TRBD1 matches 10 bases. The J segment lost 0 bases and the V segment lost 10 bases, leaving 16 bases of the junction unmatched. The CDR3 totals 18 residues. Germline-derived CDR1 and CDR2 are MRHNA and SNTAGT. CDR3 sequence reads: CATSTGTGETPSTDTQYF. Here the CDR3 DNA reads TGTGCCACCTCTACCGGGACAGGGGAGACTCCCAGCACAGATACGCAGTATTTT.